This T cell receptor (beta chain) appears in the sequencing data of a study of cytomegalovirus exposure and HLA in healthy donors. Findings and limits, study-wide: It was reported that the classifier diagnosed cytomegalovirus status with high specificity and sensitivity in both the original and validation cohorts.

The CDR3 consists of 15 residues. The germline V gene has CDR1 MNHNY and CDR2 SVGAGI (reference sequence). The ends lost 5 bases at V and 4 bases at J; junction bases unmatched: 6. Data came from immunoSEQ multiplex PCR; TCRdb stores just in-frame clones and leaves some out. The data show more than 95,000 clones, around nine tenths seen once. As for this clone: Antigen specificity is unknown.

This clonotype originated in a woman under 30 in good health and CMV-seronegative. The rearrangement uses TRBV6-6 and TRBJ1-3, with 9 bases aligning to TRBD1. Input material: PBMCs. The CDR3 region is CASSLTGTGGNTIYF. The CDR3 DNA sequence: TGTGCCAGCAGTCTAACGGGGACAGGGGGAAACACCATATATTTT.